Listed below are T cell receptor beta chains from one sample, sequenced in a study of PD-1 blockade in mismatch repair-deficient tumors. No antigen has been identified for these receptors. TCRdb's table, derived via immunoSEQ multiplex PCR, lists solely in-frame clones and lacks some. The sample has fewer than 16,000 clones; roughly four fifths are singletons. Sequencing was performed on cells cultured in vitro, taken from a patient treated with pembrolizumab. Receptor source: an adult with mismatch repair-deficient cancer. Both conserved end residues are part of each CDR3. The order of the fields is V gene, J gene, D gene, clone size, CDR3 protein, CDR3 DNA. The D gene is left open where the match is weak. Expanded clones are given a class, and other clones once, few, many or no size at all.

v_call: TRBV6-6; j_call: TRBJ2-7; d_call: -; clone_size: -; cdr3_aa: CASSLRHFSYEQYF; cdr3_nt: TGTGCCAGCAGTCTCAGGCACTTCTCCTACGAGCAGTACTTC
v_call: TRBV5-1; j_call: TRBJ2-3; d_call: -; clone_size: -; cdr3_aa: CASSLAPNPGFDTQYF; cdr3_nt: TGCGCCAGCAGCTTGGCCCCAAATCCAGGGTTCGATACGCAGTATTTT
v_call: TRBV7-6; j_call: TRBJ2-3; d_call: -; clone_size: -; cdr3_aa: CASTQGGYSTDTQYF; cdr3_nt: TGTGCCAGCACCCAGGGGGGCTATAGTACAGATACGCAGTATTTT
v_call: TRBV9; j_call: TRBJ1-2; d_call: -; clone_size: -; cdr3_aa: CASTTGWGDGGYTF; cdr3_nt: TGTGCCAGCACCACAGGGTGGGGGGATGGTGGCTACACCTTC
v_call: TRBV28; j_call: TRBJ2-3; d_call: TRBD2; clone_size: -; cdr3_aa: CASSLSAGGPLDTQYF; cdr3_nt: TGTGCCAGCAGTTTATCAGCGGGAGGGCCACTAGATACGCAGTATTTT
v_call: TRBV4-2; j_call: TRBJ2-1; d_call: TRBD2; clone_size: few; cdr3_aa: CASSQALAGGHNEQFF; cdr3_nt: TGTGCCAGCAGCCAAGCACTAGCGGGAGGGCACAATGAGCAGTTCTTC
v_call: TRBV27; j_call: TRBJ2-7; d_call: TRBD2; clone_size: -; cdr3_aa: CASSFWGGEQYF; cdr3_nt: TGTGCCAGCAGTTTTTGGGGGGGCGAGCAGTACTTC
v_call: TRBV18; j_call: TRBJ1-3; d_call: -; clone_size: once; cdr3_aa: CASSPPASVSGNTIYF; cdr3_nt: TGTGCCAGCTCACCACCGGCCAGTGTCTCTGGAAACACCATATATTTT
v_call: TRBV20-1; j_call: TRBJ1-1; d_call: TRBD1; clone_size: -; cdr3_aa: CTGTGGTEAFF; cdr3_nt: TGCACCGGGACAGGGGGCACTGAAGCTTTCTTT
v_call: TRBV5-6; j_call: TRBJ2-1; d_call: -; clone_size: -; cdr3_aa: CASGLGGEMRGNEQFF; cdr3_nt: TGTGCCAGCGGGCTGGGTGGGGAGATGAGGGGCAATGAGCAGTTCTTC
v_call: TRBV6-6; j_call: TRBJ1-4; d_call: -; clone_size: -; cdr3_aa: CASRVYEKLFF; cdr3_nt: TGTGCCAGCAGGGTTTACGAAAAACTGTTTTTT
v_call: TRBV28; j_call: TRBJ1-1; d_call: -; clone_size: once; cdr3_aa: CASCRAQEAFF; cdr3_nt: TGTGCCAGCTGTCGGGCCCAAGAAGCTTTCTTT
v_call: TRBV7-7; j_call: TRBJ1-1; d_call: TRBD1; clone_size: -; cdr3_aa: CASSSGQGTEAFF; cdr3_nt: TGTGCTAGCAGCTCGGGACAGGGGACTGAAGCTTTCTTT
v_call: TRBV7-9; j_call: TRBJ2-4; d_call: -; clone_size: -; cdr3_aa: CASSLERAGNIQYF; cdr3_nt: TGTGCCAGCAGCTTAGAGCGGGCGGGAAACATTCAGTACTTC
v_call: TRBV4-1; j_call: TRBJ2-5; d_call: -; clone_size: -; cdr3_aa: CASSPGDSVEQETQYF; cdr3_nt: TGCGCCAGCAGCCCAGGAGACTCCGTTGAACAAGAGACCCAGTACTTC
v_call: TRBV30; j_call: TRBJ1-5; d_call: -; clone_size: -; cdr3_aa: CAWSVNSNQPQHF; cdr3_nt: TGTGCCTGGAGTGTAAATAGCAATCAGCCCCAGCATTTT
v_call: TRBV6-1; j_call: TRBJ1-2; d_call: TRBD1; clone_size: -; cdr3_aa: CASGGQGGDYGYTF; cdr3_nt: TGTGCCAGCGGGGGACAGGGAGGTGACTATGGCTACACCTTC
v_call: TRBV6-1; j_call: TRBJ2-7; d_call: TRBD2; clone_size: -; cdr3_aa: CAAGAGAPYEQYF; cdr3_nt: TGTGCCGCGGGAGCGGGGGCCCCCTACGAGCAGTACTTC
v_call: TRBV18; j_call: TRBJ1-4; d_call: TRBD1; clone_size: -; cdr3_aa: CASSPFSGQGYEKLFF; cdr3_nt: TGTGCCAGCTCACCTTTTTCTGGACAGGGGTATGAAAAACTGTTTTTT
v_call: TRBV7-9; j_call: TRBJ1-3; d_call: -; clone_size: -; cdr3_aa: CASAGNSGNTIYF; cdr3_nt: TGTGCCAGTGCGGGGAACTCTGGAAACACCATATATTTT
v_call: TRBV4-2; j_call: TRBJ2-3; d_call: TRBD2; clone_size: -; cdr3_aa: CASSRGTSGSTDTQYF; cdr3_nt: TGTGCCAGCAGCCGCGGGACTAGCGGCTCCACAGATACGCAGTATTTT
v_call: TRBV19; j_call: TRBJ2-2; d_call: TRBD2; clone_size: few; cdr3_aa: CASSTTSGWELFF; cdr3_nt: TGTGCCAGTAGTACGACTAGCGGGTGGGAGCTGTTTTTT
v_call: TRBV2; j_call: TRBJ1-5; d_call: -; clone_size: -; cdr3_aa: CASSEEQAQPQHF; cdr3_nt: TGTGCCAGCAGTGAGGAACAGGCTCAGCCCCAGCATTTT
v_call: TRBV6-6; j_call: TRBJ2-1; d_call: -; clone_size: -; cdr3_aa: CASSYSGTGYNEQFF; cdr3_nt: TGTGCCAGCAGTTACTCCGGGACTGGGTACAATGAGCAGTTCTTC
v_call: TRBV4-2; j_call: TRBJ1-5; d_call: -; clone_size: -; cdr3_aa: CASQDGSNQPQHF; cdr3_nt: TGTGCCAGCCAGGACGGAAGCAATCAGCCCCAGCATTTT
v_call: TRBV11-2; j_call: TRBJ2-1; d_call: -; clone_size: few; cdr3_aa: CASSLGGAGTNEQFF; cdr3_nt: TGTGCCAGCAGCTTAGGCGGGGCCGGGACGAATGAGCAGTTCTTC
v_call: TRBV10-3; j_call: TRBJ2-7; d_call: -; clone_size: -; cdr3_aa: CAISDERTGHEQYF; cdr3_nt: TGTGCCATCAGTGATGAGAGAACCGGCCACGAGCAGTACTTC
v_call: TRBV9; j_call: TRBJ2-1; d_call: -; clone_size: -; cdr3_aa: CASSVAETVSSYNEQFF; cdr3_nt: TGTGCCAGCAGCGTAGCCGAGACAGTTAGCTCCTACAATGAGCAGTTCTTC
v_call: TRBV7-3; j_call: TRBJ2-2; d_call: TRBD1; clone_size: -; cdr3_aa: CASSSSGGTGELFF; cdr3_nt: TGTGCCAGCAGCTCCTCAGGGGGCACCGGGGAGCTGTTTTTT
v_call: TRBV5-4; j_call: TRBJ2-1; d_call: TRBD2; clone_size: -; cdr3_aa: CASSLPGGAYNEQFF; cdr3_nt: TGTGCCAGCAGCTTGCCGGGAGGTGCCTACAATGAGCAGTTCTTC
v_call: TRBV11-2; j_call: TRBJ1-5; d_call: -; clone_size: -; cdr3_aa: CASSSTIDQPQHF; cdr3_nt: TGTGCCAGCAGCTCGACCATAGATCAGCCCCAGCATTTT
v_call: TRBV7-7; j_call: TRBJ2-1; d_call: -; clone_size: -; cdr3_aa: CASSLALGVAEQFF; cdr3_nt: TGTGCCAGCAGCTTAGCCTTGGGGGTAGCCGAGCAGTTCTTC
v_call: TRBV4-2; j_call: TRBJ2-1; d_call: TRBD1; clone_size: -; cdr3_aa: CASSRRDRVGEQFF; cdr3_nt: TGTGCCAGCAGCAGACGGGACAGGGTAGGCGAGCAGTTCTTC
v_call: TRBV6-5; j_call: TRBJ1-1; d_call: TRBD1; clone_size: -; cdr3_aa: CASSYWGQGVSTEAFF; cdr3_nt: TGTGCCAGCAGTTACTGGGGACAGGGGGTTTCGACTGAAGCTTTCTTT
v_call: TRBV5-8; j_call: TRBJ1-3; d_call: -; clone_size: -; cdr3_aa: CASSYDAGNTIYF; cdr3_nt: TGTGCCAGCAGCTACGATGCTGGAAACACCATATATTTT
v_call: TRBV5-1; j_call: TRBJ2-7; d_call: -; clone_size: -; cdr3_aa: CASSPTPIYEQYF; cdr3_nt: TGCGCCAGCAGCCCAACGCCCATCTACGAGCAGTACTTC